The 17 T cell receptor beta chains listed next were all sequenced from one sample in a study of shared clonotypes between healthy human individuals (TCRdb year 2020). The library came from the immunoSEQ multiplex PCR assay. TCRdb holds this immuneACCESS table with in-frame rearrangements only. Some clones are missing; in checked studies, unresolved V genes explain under half, and the rest has no known cause. This sample lists approximately 1.4 million clones; 95% to 99% were detected once. About 0.4% of the sample is in the top ten clones. Sequencing was carried out using naive CD4+ T cells sorted from blood. This specimen's cell subset or site label, per the study, means: CD45RA+ positively selected. These receptors all come from a young man in good health.

The genes are TRBV15 and TRBJ2-5; 8 bases fit TRBD1. The CDR3 spans 16 residues. CDR1 LNHNV and CDR2 YYDKDF come from the germline V gene (reference sequence). Germline trimming cut 0 bases from V and 3 bases from J; bases unmatched to any gene: 6. This CDR3 is CATSRDYRGVEETQYF. The CDR3 DNA sequence: TGTGCCACCAGCAGAGATTACAGGGGGGTGGAAGAGACCCAGTACTTC.

This sequence joins TRBV5-8 and TRBJ2-3; 8 positions agree with TRBD2. J was trimmed by 1 base and V by 4 bases; bases with no gene match: 5. Germline V CDR1 and CDR2: SGHTS, YDEGEE. CDR3 length equals 15 residues. The CDR3 is CASSTREGGTDTQYF. The CDR3 nucleotides read TGTGCCAGCAGCACCCGGGAGGGCGGCACAGATACGCAGTATTTT.

V and J are TRBV2 and TRBJ2-7; 11 bases align to TRBD1. Germline trimming cut 6 bases from V and 5 bases from J; bases unmatched to any gene: 6. CDR1 SNHLY and CDR2 FYNNEI come from the germline V gene. There are 14 residues in the CDR3. The CDR3 loop reads CASSQGTGGHEQYF. The CDR3 coding sequence is TGTGCCAGCAGCCAGGGGACAGGGGGGCACGAGCAGTACTTC.

The chain is built from TRBV18 and TRBJ2-5; the D is unclear. Deletions cut 3 bases from V and 2 bases from J, with 16 bases between. The CDR3 loop spans 16 amino acids. Per germline, CDR1 KGHSH and CDR2 LQKENI. CDR3 amino acids: CASSPRSMGPQETQYF. CDR3 DNA sequence: TGTGCCAGCTCACCGAGGTCCATGGGTCCTCAAGAGACCCAGTACTTC.

The chain is built from TRBV7-8 and TRBJ2-1; TRBD2 matches 9 bases. The V gene's germline CDR1 is SGHVS and CDR2 FQNEAQ. V was clipped by 5 bases and J by 9 bases; unmatched bases: 8. The CDR3 runs to 14 residues. The CDR3 is CASSPPGLAFEQFF. The DNA for the CDR3 is TGTGCCAGCAGCCCCCCGGGACTAGCATTTGAGCAGTTCTTC.

V usage is TRBV7-6 and J usage is TRBJ2-2, with D perhaps TRBD1 (6 bases). CDR1 SGHVS and CDR2 FNYEAQ come from the germline V gene. Trimming shortened V by 5 bases and J by 0 bases, and 16 bases separated the two germline ends. CDR3 length equals 17 residues. The CDR3 sequence is CASSPQDRSSNTGELFF. Written as DNA, the CDR3 is TGTGCCAGCAGCCCACAGGACAGAAGCTCGAACACCGGGGAGCTGTTTTTT.

This chain links TRBV6-1 with TRBJ2-2; 9 bases match TRBD1. Germline V gene lookup returns CDR1 MNHNS and CDR2 SASEGT. This CDR3 region has 13 residues. Unmatched junction bases numbered 8, after V lost 6 bases and J lost 12 bases. CDR3 coding DNA: TGTGCCAGCAGCTCCAGACAGGGGGGAAAGCTGTTTTTT. Translated: CASSSRQGGKLFF.

The genes are TRBV25-1 and TRBJ1-3; D call uncertain. Looked up from germline, CDR1 is MGHDK and CDR2 is SYGVNS. The CDR3 extends over 16 amino acids. The ends were cut back, 4 bases at V and 2 bases at J, with 15 bases in the middle. The CDR3 nucleotides are TGTGCCAGCAGTGTCCGAAGTGCGGGCGCTGGAAACACCATATATTTT. It translates to CASSVRSAGAGNTIYF.

This sequence joins TRBV5-5 and TRBJ2-5; D is uncertain. The CDR3 length is 14 residues. Trimming took off 0 bases at V and 5 bases at J, with 11 bases between the two ends. From germline, CDR1 is SGHKS and CDR2 YYEKEE (reference sequence). The CDR3 protein is CASSLEAFPETQYF. The CDR3 bases are TGTGCCAGCAGCTTGGAGGCGTTTCCGGAGACCCAGTACTTC.

The DNA for the CDR3 is TGTGCCAGCACTCAGGGACCAACTAATGAAAAACTGTTTTTT. Translation: CASTQGPTNEKLFF. The chain uses TRBV9 and TRBJ1-4; a weak D match, TRBD1 (5 bases). CDR1 is SGDLS, CDR2 YYNGEE, per germline. Trimming took off 6 bases at V and 0 bases at J, with 9 bases between the two ends. There are 14 residues in the CDR3.

The rearrangement uses TRBV25-1 and TRBJ1-5; D remains unclear. This CDR3 region has 12 residues. The V gene's germline CDR1 is MGHDK and CDR2 SYGVNS. V lost 3 bases to trimming and J lost 6 bases, with 6 bases between them. CDR3 nucleotides: TGTGCCAGCAGTGAGGTTGGTCAGCCCCAGCATTTT. This translates into CASSEVGQPQHF.

The chain carries TRBV28 and TRBJ2-7; D is perhaps TRBD1 (5 bases). The CDR3 has 14 residues. The germline gives CDR1 MDHEN, CDR2 SYDVKM. The V end was cut by 3 bases, the J end by 7 bases, with 16 bases between. The CDR3 region is CASSFPGGASEQYF. For the CDR3, the DNA is TGTGCCAGCAGTTTTCCGGGTGGGGCTTCGGAGCAGTACTTC.

This clone came up once. The chain employs TRBV15 and TRBJ2-1; D unresolved. V was pared by 0 bases and J by 7 bases, with 7 bases between. The CDR3 contains 13 residues. Germline CDR1 and CDR2: LNHNV and YYDKDF (reference sequence). CDR3 residues: CATSRDRANEQFF. The CDR3 bases are TGTGCCACCAGCAGAGATCGGGCAAATGAGCAGTTCTTC. Combining the CDR3 with reference TRBV15 and TRBJ2-1 gives the whole variable domain DAMVIQNPRYQVTQFGKPVTLSCSQTLNHNVMYWYQQKSSQAPKLLFHYYDKDFNNEADTPDNFQSRRPNTSFCFLDIRSPGLGDTAMYLCATSRDRANEQFFGPGTRLTVL.

The V call is TRBV29-1, the J call TRBJ2-3; unclear D gene. V was shortened by 6 bases and J by 4 bases, with 14 bases between the two germline ends. This CDR3 has 13 residues. Germline V gene sequence: CDR1 SQVTM, CDR2 ANQGSEA. CDR3 sequence: CSVGLDIADTQYF. Here the CDR3 DNA reads TGCAGCGTAGGCTTAGACATCGCAGATACGCAGTATTTT.

The genes are TRBV19 and TRBJ1-5; the D is unclear. Germline values: CDR1 LNHDA, CDR2 SQIVND (reference sequence). The CDR3 sequence is 15 residues long. V lost 4 bases to trimming and J lost 5 bases, with 15 bases between them. CDR3 sequence reads: CASSSLDGAYQPQHF. In DNA form, the CDR3 reads TGTGCCAGTAGTAGCCTGGACGGCGCATATCAGCCCCAGCATTTT. The full variable domain, with the rest looked up from reference TRBV19 and TRBJ1-5, is DGGITQSPKYLFRKEGQNVTLSCEQNLNHDAMYWYRQDPGQGLRLIYYSQIVNDFQKGDIAEGYSVSREKKESFPLTVTSAQKNPTAFYLCASSSLDGAYQPQHFGDGTRLSIL.

To note about this clone: In the same sample, other DNA sequences code for this CDR3. The V and J genes are TRBV5-1 and TRBJ2-1, with unresolved D. Germline V gives CDR1 SGHRS, CDR2 YFSETQ. The ends were cut back, 5 bases at V and 0 bases at J, with 9 bases in the middle. The CDR3 is made up of 14 amino acids. The CDR3 DNA follows: TGCGCCAGCAGTTCAGGATCCTCCTACAATGAGCAGTTCTTC. This translates into CASSSGSSYNEQFF.

The chain links TRBV18 to TRBJ2-1; D unclear. CDR1 is KGHSH, CDR2 LQKENI, per germline. This CDR3 has 11 residues. Trimming shortened V by 3 bases and J by 9 bases, and 6 bases separated the two germline ends. The CDR3: CASSPNGEQFF. CDR3 nucleotides: TGTGCCAGCTCACCTAACGGTGAGCAGTTCTTC. The full variable domain, rest sourced from reference TRBV18 and TRBJ2-1, is NAGVMQNPRHLVRRRGQEARLRCSPMKGHSHVYWYRQLPEEGLKFMVYLQKENIIDESGMPKERFSAEFPKEGPSILRIQQVVRGDSAAYFCASSPNGEQFFGPGTRLTVL.